The 8 T cell receptor beta chains presented below share a single source sample, sequenced in a study of T cells in Graves' hyperthyroidism and ophthalmopathy. TCR beta CDR3 sequences were amplified from RNA transcripts. The HTBI set primed first-round TCR CDR3 RT-PCR. TCRdb used MiXCR to reprocess the multiplex PCR reads, holding one entry per CDR3 protein. The data contain roughly 130,000 distinct CDR3 sequences, around 20% of them singletons. The sequenced material came from blood. The receptors derive from a woman aged 50 to 60 with Graves' hyperthyroidism that later progressed to Graves' ophthalmopathy.

A few counts support this clonotype. This chain links TRBV5-1 with TRBJ2-1, with TRBD2 matching over 12 bases. Germline lookup yields CDR1 SGHRS and CDR2 YFSETQ. This CDR3 has 16 amino acids. With 4 bases clipped from V and 8 bases from J, the junction kept 10 bases outside the gene matches. In nucleotides, the CDR3 is TGCGCCAGCAGCAGCGGGACTAGCGGGTGGATAGATGAGCAGTTCTTC. The encoded protein is CASSSGTSGWIDEQFF.

This clonotype appeared many times. This chain uses TRBV2 with TRBJ2-3; D is possibly TRBD2 (6 bases). CDR1 is SNHLY and CDR2 is FYNNEI in the germline V gene. The CDR3 extends over 14 amino acids. V shed 6 bases and J shed 4 bases, with 14 bases lying between them. The CDR3: CASSGSYRPDTQYF. The CDR3 nucleotides are TGTGCCAGCAGCGGGAGTTACCGCCCAGATACGCAGTATTTT.

Many counts were recorded for this clonotype. The V call is TRBV7-2, the J call TRBJ1-1; 7 bases are a match to TRBD1. This CDR3 is built from 13 residues. The J segment lost 7 bases and the V segment lost 4 bases, leaving 6 bases of the junction unmatched. Germline values: CDR1 SGHTA, CDR2 FQGNSA. The CDR3 DNA reads as TGTGCCAGCAGCTGGGGACAGCCAAATGAAGCTTTCTTT. Protein product: CASSWGQPNEAFF. The full variable domain, with the rest looked up from reference TRBV7-2 and TRBJ1-1, is GAGVSQSPSNKVTEKGKDVELRCDPISGHTALYWYRQSLGQGLEFLIYFQGNSAPDKSGLPSDRFSAERTGGSVSTLTIQRTQQEDSAVYLCASSWGQPNEAFFGQGTRLTVV.

The chain carries TRBV5-1 and TRBJ2-2; D unclear. Germline loops: CDR1 SGHRS, CDR2 YFSETQ. This CDR3 spans 12 amino acids. Trimming took off 4 bases at V and 6 bases at J, with 7 bases between the two ends. The CDR3 nucleotides read TGCGCCAGCAGCCGAGAAGCCGGGGAGCTGTTTTTT. Residues: CASSREAGELFF.

The sample holds many counts of this clonotype. The V gene is TRBV5-1, the J gene TRBJ2-1, with 8 bases fitting TRBD1. The CDR3 runs to 15 residues. CDR1 and CDR2 (germline): SGHRS, YFSETQ. V was clipped by 5 bases and J by 3 bases; unmatched bases: 7. The CDR3 spells CASSNRGYVYNEQFF. CDR3 nucleotides: TGCGCCAGCAGTAACAGGGGGTATGTCTACAATGAGCAGTTCTTC.

The chain carries TRBV20-1 and TRBJ2-2, with TRBD1 identical over 9 bases. Germline V CDR1 and CDR2: DFQATT, SNEGSKA (reference sequence). The CDR3 has 15 amino acids. J lost 4 bases, V lost 3 bases, and 6 bases had no gene match. CDR3 nucleotides: TGCAGTGCTAGTGCACAGGGGGCGCCCACCGGGGAGCTGTTTTTT. As protein: CSASAQGAPTGELFF.

This clonotype was found many times. The chain is built from TRBV27 and TRBJ2-7; D may be TRBD1 or TRBD2 (7 bases each). CDR1 is MNHEY, CDR2 SMNVEV, per germline (reference sequence). V lost 2 bases to trimming and J lost 6 bases, with 11 bases between them. CDR3 length: 13 residues. CDR3 bases: TGTGCCAGCAGTTTACCAGGGGGGGCCGAGCAGTACTTC. This encodes CASSLPGGAEQYF.

This clonotype appeared many times. The CDR3 coding sequence is TGTGCCAGCAGCCAAGATCCGGGACAGTGGGAGCAGTACTTC. It codes for CASSQDPGQWEQYF. The chain is built from TRBV4-2 and TRBJ2-7; TRBD1 matches at 7 bases. The junction had 6 bases not matched to a gene; V was cut back by 0 bases and J by 7 bases. Germline V gene data show CDR1 as LGHNA and CDR2 as YNFKEQ. This CDR3 has 14 amino acids.